These 9 T cell receptor beta chains originate from one sample sequenced in a study of blood T cell repertoires in COVID-19. Sequenced by immunoSEQ multiplex PCR; TCRdb stores in-frame clones only, minus some. The data show 350,000 to 450,000 clones, 85% seen once. Sequencing was carried out using peripheral blood. These receptors all come from a young woman with acute or convalescent COVID-19.

This rearrangement joins TRBV6-6 to TRBJ1-2, with unresolved D. CDR1 and CDR2 from the germline V gene are MNHNY and SVGAGI (reference sequence). V dropped 3 bases and J dropped 2 bases, with 7 bases sitting between them. This CDR3 is 13 amino acids long. CDR3 DNA sequence: TGTGCCAGCAGTTATCGGGAAAACTATGGCTACACCTTC. It codes for CASSYRENYGYTF.

V is TRBV28 and J is TRBJ2-4; TRBD2 agrees at 10 bases. The V gene end was trimmed by 3 bases and the J gene end by 0 bases; junction bases not matched to a gene: 5. The V gene's germline CDR1 is MDHEN and CDR2 SYDVKM. This CDR3 has 17 residues. The CDR3 protein is CASSFGLAGEAKNIQYF. The CDR3 region has the DNA TGTGCCAGCAGTTTCGGGCTAGCGGGAGAAGCCAAAAACATTCAGTACTTC.

The rearrangement links TRBV28 to TRBJ1-2; D unresolved. Per germline, CDR1 MDHEN and CDR2 SYDVKM. The CDR3 has 16 residues. With 4 bases removed from V and 6 bases from J, the gap between germline ends came to 21 bases. In nucleotides, the CDR3 is TGTGCCAGCAGTTCAGTAATGTCGACACGGCTACATGGCTACACCTTC. Protein sequence: CASSSVMSTRLHGYTF.

Only a few counts were recorded for this clone. The chain recombines TRBV5-5 with TRBJ1-1, with D unresolved. The CDR3 runs to 15 residues. The V gene's germline CDR1 is SGHKS and CDR2 YYEKEE (reference sequence). Trimming removed 0 bases at V and 0 bases at J, with 9 bases between. CDR3 in amino acids: CASSLDGFLNTEAFF. The CDR3 DNA reads TGTGCCAGCAGCTTGGACGGGTTCTTGAACACTGAAGCTTTCTTT.

The chain couples TRBV3-1 (or the pseudogene TRBV3-2) to TRBJ2-4; tentatively, D is TRBD2 (7 bases). V was trimmed by 4 bases and J by 0 bases, leaving 16 bases between them. This CDR3 is built from 17 residues. Germline lookup yields CDR1 LGHDT and CDR2 YNNKEL (reference sequence). The CDR3 spells CASSPLRGGIAKNIQYF. The DNA of the CDR3 is TGTGCCAGCAGCCCCCTGAGGGGGGGAATAGCCAAAAACATTCAGTACTTC.

The rearrangement uses TRBV19 and TRBJ1-5, with D unclear. The CDR3 covers 15 residues. Trimming took 10 bases from V and 0 from J, leaving 16 bases between them. The V gene's germline CDR1 is LNHDA and CDR2 SQIVND (reference sequence). CDR3 nucleotide sequence: TGTGCCACCCGGAGGAGCGACAATAGCAATCAGCCCCAGCATTTT. It specifies CATRRSDNSNQPQHF. Variable domain in full (rest from reference TRBV19 and TRBJ1-5): DGGITQSPKYLFRKEGQNVTLSCEQNLNHDAMYWYRQDPGQGLRLIYYSQIVNDFQKGDIAEGYSVSREKKESFPLTVTSAQKNPTAFYLCATRRSDNSNQPQHFGDGTRLSIL.

The gene calls are TRBV28 and TRBJ1-5, with 8 bases that match TRBD1. V gave up 6 bases and J gave up 4 bases; unmatched junction bases: 5. The CDR3 loop spans 14 amino acids. Germline V lookup: CDR1 MDHEN, CDR2 SYDVKM. The CDR3 is CASRETGENQPQHF. CDR3 nucleotide sequence: TGTGCCAGCAGGGAGACAGGGGAAAATCAGCCCCAGCATTTT.

This sequence joins TRBV3-1 (or the pseudogene TRBV3-2) and TRBJ1-2; a weak D match, TRBD1 (6 bases). CDR1 and CDR2 from the germline V gene are LGHDT and YNNKEL (reference sequence). Trimming removed 7 bases from V and 6 bases from J, with 18 bases in between. CDR3 size: 14 residues. For the CDR3, the DNA is TGTGCCAGCAACCCACAGGGTTACTCTGATGGCTACACCTTC. It encodes CASNPQGYSDGYTF.

This chain connects TRBV12-5 to TRBJ1-2; D is uncertain. The V and J ends lost 2 bases and 6 bases respectively, with 13 bases between them. CDR3 size: 14 residues. Germline V gene sequence: CDR1 LGHNT, CDR2 FRNRAP. The DNA of the CDR3 is TGTGCTAGTGGTTTGACCCTCCTCGAGCATGGCTACACCTTC. Translation gives CASGLTLLEHGYTF.